These T cell receptor beta chains were read from a single sample in a study of blood T cell repertoires in COVID-19. Here immunoSEQ multiplex PCR was the method, and the copy in TCRdb shows in-frame clones only, minus some. The sample consists of some 64,000 clones, roughly 73% of them appearing once. Sequences were obtained from peripheral blood. The receptors originated from a woman aged 55-70 years with acute or convalescent COVID-19. CDR3s include the opening cysteine and the closing phenylalanine or tryptophan. D genes are given only for firm matches. Only some rows state a clone size, as once, few, many or a class for expanded clones.

v_call	j_call	d_call	clone_size	cdr3_nt	cdr3_aa
TRBV7-3	TRBJ2-2	NA	NA	TGTGCCAGCAGCCTCACAGGGTCCGGGGAGCTGTTTTTT	CASSLTGSGELFF
TRBV5-6	TRBJ2-7	NA	medium-sized	TGTGCCAGCAGCGGGGGGACCGGCGAGCAGTACTTC	CASSGGTGEQYF
TRBV5-1	TRBJ2-1	TRBD2	NA	TGCGCCAGCAGCCCAAGCGGGGGGGCAGTAGATGAGCAGTTCTTC	CASSPSGGAVDEQFF
TRBV10-1	TRBJ2-1	TRBD1	NA	TGCGCCAGCAGTGCCCCGACAGGGGGCGGGAAGCAGTTCTTC	CASSAPTGGGKQFF
TRBV7-3	TRBJ2-1	TRBD1	NA	TGTGCCAGCAGCCTTAACAGGGGCAATGAGCAGTTCTTC	CASSLNRGNEQFF
TRBV5-6	TRBJ2-7	NA	NA	TGTGCCAGCAGCCCGACAAACTCCTACGAGCAGTACTTC	CASSPTNSYEQYF
TRBV7-5	TRBJ2-1	NA	NA	TGTGCCAGAAGATCAAAGGGCGGGGAAAGCGGGGGCCGCTACAATGAGCAGTTCTTC	CARRSKGGESGGRYNEQFF
TRBV5-1	TRBJ2-3	NA	NA	TGCGCCAGCAGCTTGGAGCTTAACGGGGGAGGGCAGTATTTT	CASSLELNGGGQYF
TRBV27	TRBJ1-5	NA	NA	TGTGCCAGCAGCCCGGGAGACCTTAGCAATCAGCCCCAGCATTTT	CASSPGDLSNQPQHF
TRBV5-1	TRBJ2-1	TRBD1	NA	TGCGCCAGCAGCTTGGAGGACAGGACGGAAAATGAGCAGTTCTTC	CASSLEDRTENEQFF
TRBV2	TRBJ2-3	TRBD1	NA	TGTGCCAGTGTCGGGACAGGCAGGGATACGCAGTATTTT	CASVGTGRDTQYF
TRBV7-9	TRBJ1-1	NA	NA	TGTGCCAGCAGCTTTACAGAGGGTGAAGCTTTCTTT	CASSFTEGEAFF
TRBV27	TRBJ1-1	TRBD1	NA	TGTGCCAGCGGCCCGACAGGGGGCACTGAAGCTTTCTTT	CASGPTGGTEAFF
TRBV10-3	TRBJ2-2	NA	NA	TGTGCCATCAGGGACAGTTCGAACACCGGGGAGCTGTTTTTT	CAIRDSSNTGELFF
TRBV29-1	TRBJ1-3	NA	NA	TGCAGCGCCAGCGACAGTACTGGAAACACCATATATTTT	CSASDSTGNTIYF
TRBV7-9	TRBJ1-4	NA	NA	TGTGCCAGCAGCTTTGAGACAGGAGGCGAAAAACTGTTTTTT	CASSFETGGEKLFF
TRBV5-1	TRBJ1-1	TRBD1	NA	TGCGCCAGCAGCTCCCAGGGGGCCGACACTGAAGCTTTCTTT	CASSSQGADTEAFF
TRBV27	TRBJ2-5	TRBD1	NA	TGTGCCAGCAGGTTTGAGGGGGCCGAGGTAAAGACCCAGTACTTC	CASRFEGAEVKTQYF
TRBV21-1	TRBJ2-3	NA	NA	TGTGCCAGCGGACACCGACAGGGACTCACAGATACGCAGTATTTT	CASGHRQGLTDTQYF
TRBV5-1	TRBJ1-3	NA	NA	TGCGCCAGCAGGGCGGAGGGAAGCTCTGGAAACACCATATATTTT	CASRAEGSSGNTIYF
TRBV4-2	TRBJ1-4	NA	NA	TGTGCCAGCAGCCACTACGATTCTCGGGGTAGAACTAATGAAAAACTGTTTTTT	CASSHYDSRGRTNEKLFF
TRBV19	TRBJ2-1	NA	NA	TGTGCCAGTAGTTCCGGCGGGTGGTCCTACAATGAGCAGTTCTTC	CASSSGGWSYNEQFF
TRBV7-2	TRBJ1-1	NA	few	TGTGCCAGCAGCTCATTACAGGGTTTTCTTACTATTGCGACTGAAGCTTTCTTT	CASSSLQGFLTIATEAFF
TRBV7-8	TRBJ2-4	TRBD2	NA	TGTGCCAGCAGCTACACCGGGACTAGAGATGTGGACATTCAGTACTTC	CASSYTGTRDVDIQYF
TRBV15	TRBJ1-2	NA	few	TGTGCCACCAGCAGAGTCAGGGACTATGGCTACACCTTC	CATSRVRDYGYTF
TRBV7-3	TRBJ2-1	TRBD2	NA	TGTGCCAGCAGCCCCCGACCTAGCGGGGGAACCTACAATGAGCAGTTCTTC	CASSPRPSGGTYNEQFF
TRBV21-1	TRBJ2-7	NA	NA	TGTGCCAGCACCCCAGACAGTATCTACGAGCAGTACTTC	CASTPDSIYEQYF
TRBV19	TRBJ2-2	TRBD1	once	TGTGCCACGAGACAGGGATTAAACACCGGGGAGCTGTTTTTT	CATRQGLNTGELFF
TRBV7-8	TRBJ2-2	TRBD1	NA	TGTGCCAGCAGCTTAAGAGCGGCAGGGGGTTTAGCCGGGGAGCTGTTTTTT	CASSLRAAGGLAGELFF